This T cell receptor beta chain derives from a study of regulatory T cells in long-lasting Graves disease. V shed 3 bases and J shed 6 bases, with 15 bases lying between them. Germline V gene lookup returns CDR1 MNHNS and CDR2 SASEGT. The CDR3 is 16 amino acids. Of note for this clonotype: Its target is not known.

Investigators prepared the TCR beta libraries by applying iRepertoire HTBI primers and Arm-PCR of CDR3 regions. TCRdb re-analysed the multiplex PCR reads in MiXCR, keeping a single row per CDR3 protein. The profile shows some 500,000 distinct CDR3 sequences, roughly a sixth of them singletons. As to time point: newly diagnosed GD, antithyroid drugs for less than 3 months. PBMC RNA served as the TCR library source. Diagnosing Graves' disease relied on the American Thyroid Association guidelines. Points from the study as a whole: Thyroid tissue was not studied; only peripheral blood was. Whereas roughly 1,000 public clonotypes were shared by new patients, persistent patients shared more, at a few thousand.

This same sample was also taken into another study, of T cells in Graves' hyperthyroidism and ophthalmopathy.

Sequenced material: peripheral blood mononuclear cells (PBMCs), taken at new diagnosis, from a patient treated with antithyroid drugs. The TCR comes from a woman aged 35-65 years with Graves disease. The genes are TRBV6-1 and TRBJ1-6, with D possibly TRBD1 on 5 matching bases. CDR3 nucleotide sequence: TGTGCCAGCAGTGACCCCTTGGGACTCTTTAATTCACCCCTCCACTTT. Its protein is CASSDPLGLFNSPLHF.